This T cell receptor (beta chain) is drawn from a study of OX40 agonist ivuxolimab in advanced cancers. V lost 4 bases, J lost 3 bases, and 14 bases lay in between. Germline V gene sequence: CDR1 SGHNT, CDR2 YYREEE (reference sequence). There are 15 residues in the CDR3. Data came from immunoSEQ multiplex PCR; TCRdb stores just in-frame clones and leaves some out. The table lists approximately 84,000 clones, 65% to 90% of them singletons. Of note for this clone: Its antigen is unknown.

Study-level findings and limits: Certain nonresponders likewise exhibited a low normalized T-cell clonal expansion. Partial responders at 0.1-3.0 mg/kg showed near-lowest clonal expansion.

The genes are TRBV5-4 and TRBJ2-1; the D call may be TRBD1 or TRBD2 (5 bases each). The starting material was CD4+ or CD8+ T cells sorted from blood, obtained in a trial of the OX40 agonist ivuxolimab. The sequence was obtained from an adult with an advanced solid tumor such as melanoma, head and neck, liver or kidney cancer. DNA for the CDR3: TGTGCCAGCAGCGCCGGGGCCGAAAGCTACAATGAGCAGTTCTTC. Protein: CASSAGAESYNEQFF. The whole variable domain, remainder taken from reference TRBV5-4 and TRBJ2-1, is ETGVTQSPTHLIKTRGQQVTLRCSSQSGHNTVSWYQQALGQGPQFIFQYYREEENGRGNFPPRFSGLQFPNYSSELNVNALELDDSALYLCASSAGAESYNEQFFGPGTRLTVL.